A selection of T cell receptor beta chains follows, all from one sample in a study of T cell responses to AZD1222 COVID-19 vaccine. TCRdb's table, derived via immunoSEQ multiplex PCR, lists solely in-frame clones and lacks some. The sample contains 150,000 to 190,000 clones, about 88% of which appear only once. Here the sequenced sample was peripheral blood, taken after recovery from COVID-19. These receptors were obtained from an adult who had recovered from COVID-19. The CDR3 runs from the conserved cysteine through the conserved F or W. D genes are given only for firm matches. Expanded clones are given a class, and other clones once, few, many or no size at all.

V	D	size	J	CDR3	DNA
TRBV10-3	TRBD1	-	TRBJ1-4	CAISFSGTENEKLFF	TGTGCCATCAGTTTCTCCGGGACAGAGAATGAAAAACTGTTTTTT
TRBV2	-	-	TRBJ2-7	CASSERGGLSSYEQYF	TGTGCCAGCAGTGAGAGGGGCGGGTTGAGCTCCTACGAGCAGTACTTC
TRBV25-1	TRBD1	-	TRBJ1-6	CASQGGLGSPLHF	TGTGCCAGTCAGGGGGGACTCGGGTCACCCCTCCACTTT
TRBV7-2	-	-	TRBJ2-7	CASSLEGGSSYEQYF	TGTGCCAGCAGCTTAGAGGGGGGAAGCTCCTACGAGCAGTACTTC
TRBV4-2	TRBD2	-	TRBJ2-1	CASSQVTSGPQQQFF	TGTGCCAGCAGCCAAGTGACTAGCGGGCCCCAGCAGCAGTTCTTC
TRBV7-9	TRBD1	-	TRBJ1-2	CASSLAGQGASDGYTF	TGTGCCAGCAGCTTGGCGGGACAGGGGGCATCAGATGGCTACACCTTC
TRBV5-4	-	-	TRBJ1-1	CASSRPTGRDEAFF	TGTGCCAGCAGCCGCCCAACAGGGCGGGATGAAGCTTTCTTT
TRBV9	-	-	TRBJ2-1	CASSPPSYNEQFF	TGTGCCAGCAGCCCCCCCTCCTACAATGAGCAGTTCTTC
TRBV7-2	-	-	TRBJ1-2	CASSLLINYGYTF	TGTGCCAGCAGCTTACTGATTAACTATGGCTACACCTTC
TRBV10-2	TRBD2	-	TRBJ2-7	CASSWGGRGYEQYF	TGCGCCAGCAGCTGGGGCGGGAGGGGCTACGAGCAGTACTTC
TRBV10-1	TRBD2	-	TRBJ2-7	CASSNGLAGESPYEQYF	TGCGCCAGCAGCAATGGACTAGCGGGAGAATCCCCCTACGAGCAGTACTTC
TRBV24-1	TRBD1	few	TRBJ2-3	CATSDQPTGGTQYF	TGTGCCACCAGTGACCAGCCTACAGGGGGCACGCAGTATTTT
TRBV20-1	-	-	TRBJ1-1	CRAEGTEAFF	TGCAGGGCGGAGGGGACTGAAGCTTTCTTT
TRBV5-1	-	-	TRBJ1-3	CASSLTAQHPSGNTIYF	TGCGCCAGCAGCTTAACAGCCCAGCACCCTTCTGGAAACACCATATATTTT
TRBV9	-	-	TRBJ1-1	CASSLLSTVNTEAFF	TGTGCCAGCAGCTTACTCTCGACGGTGAACACTGAAGCTTTCTTT
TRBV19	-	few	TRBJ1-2	CASTKLGAGYYGYTF	TGTGCCAGTACCAAATTGGGAGCGGGTTACTATGGCTACACCTTC
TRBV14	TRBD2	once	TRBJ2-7	CASSPGTSVPYEQYF	TGTGCCAGCAGCCCCGGGACTAGCGTTCCCTACGAGCAGTACTTC
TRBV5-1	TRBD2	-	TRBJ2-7	CASSLAGLASGEQYF	TGCGCCAGCAGCTTGGCTGGACTAGCGTCGGGTGAGCAGTACTTC
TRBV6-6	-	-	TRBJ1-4	CASSSPAVRNEKLFF	TGTGCCAGCAGTTCCCCGGCCGTACGTAATGAAAAACTGTTTTTT
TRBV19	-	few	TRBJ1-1	CASSISGFTEAFF	TGTGCCAGTAGTATTTCAGGGTTCACTGAAGCTTTCTTT
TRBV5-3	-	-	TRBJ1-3	CASGRGNTIYF	TGTGCCAGCGGCCGGGGAAACACCATATATTTT
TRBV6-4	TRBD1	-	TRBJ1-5	CASNLTGEGNQPQHF	TGTGCCAGCAACTTGACAGGGGAGGGGAATCAGCCCCAGCATTTT
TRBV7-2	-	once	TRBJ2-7	CASSLGGTNYEQYF	TGTGCCAGCAGCTTAGGAGGGACAAACTACGAGCAGTACTTC
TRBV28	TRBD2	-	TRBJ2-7	CAWGGNSAIGQYF	TGTGCCTGGGGGGGAAATAGCGCGATCGGGCAGTACTTC
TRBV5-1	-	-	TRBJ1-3	CASSPQGIENTIYF	TGCGCCAGCAGCCCACAGGGTATTGAAAACACCATATATTTT
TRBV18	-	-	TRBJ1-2	CASSPKLFRDREAGYTF	TGTGCCAGCTCACCCAAACTTTTTAGGGATCGGGAGGCTGGCTACACCTTC
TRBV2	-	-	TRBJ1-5	CASANSNQPQHF	TGTGCCAGCGCAAACAGCAATCAGCCCCAGCATTTT
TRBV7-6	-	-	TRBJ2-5	CASSLGSGMPLQETQYF	TGTGCCAGCAGCTTAGGATCGGGGATGCCCCTTCAAGAGACCCAGTACTTC
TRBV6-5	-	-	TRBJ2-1	CASSFAGTPIWEQFF	TGTGCCAGCAGCTTCGCCGGGACCCCAATTTGGGAGCAGTTCTTC
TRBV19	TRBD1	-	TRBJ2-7	CASSPTRGQGVYEQYF	TGTGCCAGTAGTCCCACCCGCGGTCAGGGGGTCTACGAGCAGTACTTC
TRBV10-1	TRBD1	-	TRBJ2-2	CASSDIPVWDRGFTWGMNTGELFF	TGCGCCAGCAGCGACATCCCCGTCTGGGACAGGGGTTTCACCTGGGGAATGAACACCGGGGAGCTGTTTTTT
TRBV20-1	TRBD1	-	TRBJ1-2	CSASLDRGHGYTF	TGCAGTGCTAGTCTAGACAGGGGCCATGGCTACACCTTC
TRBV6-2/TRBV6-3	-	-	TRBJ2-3	CASSLGDTQYF	TGTGCCAGCAGCCTCGGGGATACGCAGTATTTT
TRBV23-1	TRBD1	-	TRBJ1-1	CASSQGGTGTEGTEAFF	TGCGCCAGCAGTCAGGGCGGGACAGGGACGGAGGGGACTGAAGCTTTCTTT
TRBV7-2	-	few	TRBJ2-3	CASSLATTSYTQYF	TGTGCCAGCAGCTTGGCGACGACTAGTTATACGCAGTATTTT
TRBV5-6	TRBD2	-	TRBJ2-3	CASSFRGVIVTDTQYF	TGTGCCAGCTCTTTCCGGGGGGTGATAGTCACAGATACGCAGTATTTT
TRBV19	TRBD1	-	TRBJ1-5	CATTTNARGPSWPQHF	TGTGCCACCACAACCAATGCCAGGGGGCCTTCTTGGCCCCAGCATTTT
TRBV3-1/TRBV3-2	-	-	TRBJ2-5	CASSQGRETQYF	TGTGCCAGCAGCCAAGGAAGAGAGACCCAGTACTTC
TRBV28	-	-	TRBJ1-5	CASSYFRDPQHF	TGTGCCAGCAGTTACTTCAGGGACCCCCAGCATTTT
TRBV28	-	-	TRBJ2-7	CASSAAGTSYEQYF	TGTGCCAGCAGTGCCGCCGGGACTTCCTACGAGCAGTACTTC